Listed here are 20 T cell receptor beta chains from one sample, sequenced in a study of cytomegalovirus exposure and HLA in healthy donors. PCR was performed using 60 Vbeta and 13 Jbeta primers. This table comes from immunoSEQ multiplex PCR, and its TCRdb copy is limited to in-frame clones, with some not included. The table lists some 150,000 clones, roughly 70% of them singletons. Material for sequencing was PBMCs. These receptors originate from a woman under 40 in good health and CMV-seronegative.

J is TRBJ1-2 and V is TRBV5-1; TRBD1 agrees at 11 bases. Germline V CDR1 and CDR2: SGHRS, YFSETQ. Germline trimming cut 5 bases from V and 3 bases from J; bases unmatched to any gene: 6. The CDR3 is 15 residues long. Here the CDR3 DNA reads TGCGCCAGCAGACTCGGGACAGGGGGGGACTATGGCTACACCTTC. Encoded protein: CASRLGTGGDYGYTF.

The chain links TRBV29-1 to TRBJ1-1; D is unresolved. V lost 7 bases and J lost 1, with 10 bases in between. The CDR3 contains 12 residues. CDR1 and CDR2 from the germline V gene are SQVTM and ANQGSEA. CDR3 amino acids: CSGNGGNTEAFF. The CDR3 DNA reads TGCAGCGGAAACGGAGGGAACACTGAAGCTTTCTTT.

This chain uses TRBV6-5 with TRBJ2-7; 7 bases fit TRBD1. V lost 4 bases and J lost 0; bases outside the gene matches: 6. The CDR3 has 15 amino acids. Germline loops: CDR1 MNHEY, CDR2 SVGAGI. The CDR3 region has the DNA TGTGCCAGCAGTTCTCCAGACAGGGCCTCCTACGAGCAGTACTTC. It encodes CASSSPDRASYEQYF.

This chain uses TRBV4-1 with TRBJ2-7; TRBD2 matches 9 bases. The CDR3 extends over 15 amino acids. Germline V gene sequence: CDR1 MGHRA, CDR2 YSYEKL. J lost 4 bases, V lost 1 base, and 5 bases had no gene match. This CDR3 reads CASSQVALAGYEQYF. CDR3 in DNA: TGCGCCAGCAGCCAAGTCGCGCTAGCGGGATACGAGCAGTACTTC.

Here the CDR3 reads CASSPLGRRGGRTDTQYF. The CDR3 DNA reads as TGTGCCAGCAGCCCCCTGGGGAGGCGGGGGGGCAGGACAGATACGCAGTATTTT. The chain employs TRBV7-3 and TRBJ2-3; 9 bases are a match to TRBD2. Germline V gene data show CDR1 as SGHTA and CDR2 as FQGTGA. J gave up 3 bases and V 5 bases, and 15 bases lay outside the gene matches. The CDR3 contains 18 residues.

The chain couples TRBV4-2 to TRBJ2-5; D gene ambiguous. Germline CDR1 is LGHNA and CDR2 is YNFKEQ. The CDR3 is made up of 15 amino acids. V was pared by 0 bases and J by 2 bases, with 10 bases between. The CDR3 bases are TGTGCCAGCAGCCAAGAGGCACAGCCGCAAGAGACCCAGTACTTC. This gives the protein CASSQEAQPQETQYF.

This clone has just a few counts. The chain carries TRBV19 and TRBJ2-1; D is perhaps TRBD2 (6 bases). CDR1 is LNHDA and CDR2 is SQIVND in the germline V gene (reference sequence). CDR3 length: 14 residues. With 10 bases removed from V and 2 bases from J, the gap between germline ends came to 15 bases. In DNA, the CDR3 is TGTGCCACTAAGGAGGGTGGGACCTACAATGAGCAGTTCTTC. Translation gives CATKEGGTYNEQFF.

This chain joins TRBV27 and TRBJ2-7, with a weak D call TRBD2 (6 bases). The CDR3 is made up of 15 amino acids. Trimming stripped 2 bases from V and 3 bases from J, with 14 bases between. CDR1 is MNHEY and CDR2 is SMNVEV in the germline V gene (reference sequence). Here the CDR3 DNA reads TGTGCCAGCAGTTTACTGGGCGGGATGAACTACGAGCAGTACTTC. Amino acids: CASSLLGGMNYEQYF.

The genes are TRBV5-4 and TRBJ2-3; 7 positions match TRBD1. The length of the CDR3 is 15 residues. Germline V gene sequence: CDR1 SGHNT, CDR2 YYREEE (reference sequence). The J segment lost 4 bases and the V segment lost 3 bases, leaving 8 bases of the junction unmatched. CDR3 DNA sequence: TGTGCCAGCAGCTCGATAGGACAGGACCCAGATACGCAGTATTTT. Protein sequence: CASSSIGQDPDTQYF.

The chain carries TRBV5-1 and TRBJ2-3; 9 bases are a match to TRBD2. CDR1 is SGHRS and CDR2 is YFSETQ in the germline V gene. This CDR3 is 15 amino acids long. The J segment lost 1 base and the V segment lost 3 bases, leaving 3 bases of the junction unmatched. The CDR3 loop reads CASSSLAGGTDTQYF. The CDR3 nucleotides read TGCGCCAGCAGCTCCTTAGCGGGAGGCACAGATACGCAGTATTTT.

CDR3 nucleotide sequence: TGTGCCAGCAGCCCTTCCCTCGGTACGCAGTATTTT. This codes for CASSPSLGTQYF. This rearrangement joins TRBV9 to TRBJ2-3; D is undetermined. The CDR3 runs 12 residues. The germline V gene encodes CDR1 SGDLS and CDR2 YYNGEE. V was shortened by 4 bases and J by 8 bases, with 11 bases between the two germline ends. Based on the CDR3 plus reference TRBV9 and TRBJ2-3, the full variable domain is DSGVTQTPKHLITATGQRVTLRCSPRSGDLSVYWYQQSLDQGLQFLIQYYNGEERAKGNILERFSAQQFPDLHSELNLSSLELGDSALYFCASSPSLGTQYFGPGTRLTVL.

This chain joins TRBV5-8 and TRBJ1-2; D unclear. This CDR3 comprises 13 residues. V lost 4 bases and J lost 2, with 9 bases in between. Germline V gene lookup returns CDR1 SGHTS and CDR2 YDEGEE. Here the CDR3 reads CASSRRVNYGYTF. As DNA, the CDR3 is TGTGCCAGCAGCCGGAGAGTAAACTATGGCTACACCTTC.

This clone was observed a handful of times. CDR3 sequence: CASSLVTSGGLYEQYF. Here the CDR3 DNA reads TGTGCCAGCAGCTTAGTCACTAGCGGGGGATTATACGAGCAGTACTTC. This rearrangement joins TRBV11-2 to TRBJ2-7; 11 nucleotides line up with TRBD2. This CDR3 has 16 residues. Losses at the gene ends were 1 base for V and 4 bases for J; bases not matched to a gene: 6. The germline V gene has CDR1 SGHAT and CDR2 FQNNGV.

A note on this clone: Other nucleotide sequences from this sample produce the same CDR3. The rearrangement uses TRBV6-1 and TRBJ2-7; D is possibly TRBD1 or TRBD2 (7 bases each). With 4 bases removed from V and 2 bases from J, the gap between germline ends came to 15 bases. The CDR3 is 15 residues long. CDR1 MNHNS and CDR2 SASEGT come from the germline V gene. CDR3 region: CASSAAGGGPYEQYF. DNA for the CDR3: TGTGCCAGCAGTGCAGCAGGGGGGGGACCCTACGAGCAGTACTTC.

J is TRBJ2-2 and V is TRBV27; maybe TRBD2 (5 bases). The ends were cut back, 2 bases at V and 4 bases at J, with 5 bases in the middle. Germline V gene lookup returns CDR1 MNHEY and CDR2 SMNVEV (reference sequence). The CDR3 length is 13 residues. CDR3: CASSLEGTGELFF. CDR3 sequence (DNA): TGTGCCAGCAGTTTAGAGGGCACCGGGGAGCTGTTTTTT.

The chain joins TRBV4-1 to TRBJ2-3, with 11 positions matching TRBD2. The CDR3 contains 18 residues. The V gene end was trimmed by 4 bases and the J gene end by 0 bases; junction bases not matched to a gene: 9. Germline CDR1 reads MGHRA; CDR2 reads YSYEKL. This chain's CDR3 is CASSLLVGTSGSTDTQYF. In DNA form, the CDR3 reads TGCGCCAGCAGCCTCCTCGTCGGGACTAGCGGAAGCACAGATACGCAGTATTTT.

The V and J genes are TRBV14 and TRBJ1-6; no clear D gene. This CDR3 region has 14 residues. Germline V CDR1 and CDR2: SGHDN, FVKESK. Trimming shortened V by 5 bases and J by 10 bases, and 15 bases separated the two germline ends. CDR3 region: CASSTSARWSPLHF. CDR3 bases: TGTGCCAGCAGCACTTCCGCTAGATGGTCACCCCTCCACTTT.

The chain employs TRBV11-2 and TRBJ1-6; possibly TRBD1 for D (6 bases). Germline values: CDR1 SGHAT, CDR2 FQNNGV. The V and J ends lost 6 bases and 7 bases respectively, with 16 bases between them. The CDR3 spans 15 residues. The CDR3 region is CASRQRQAWNSPLHF. The CDR3 region has the DNA TGTGCCAGCAGGCAAAGACAGGCGTGGAATTCACCCCTCCACTTT.

The chain uses TRBV15 and TRBJ1-2; D is undetermined. V lost 0 bases to trimming and J lost 1 base, with 6 bases between them. The germline V gene has CDR1 LNHNV and CDR2 YYDKDF (reference sequence). This CDR3 is 14 amino acids long. The CDR3 loop is CATSRDGVNYGYTF. The CDR3 DNA sequence: TGTGCCACCAGCAGAGATGGAGTTAACTATGGCTACACCTTC. The variable domain in full, with the rest retrieved from reference TRBV15 and TRBJ1-2, is DAMVIQNPRYQVTQFGKPVTLSCSQTLNHNVMYWYQQKSSQAPKLLFHYYDKDFNNEADTPDNFQSRRPNTSFCFLDIRSPGLGDTAMYLCATSRDGVNYGYTFGSGTRLTVV.

This clone was seen only once. V is TRBV5-4 and J is TRBJ1-2; D possibly corresponds to TRBD1 (6 bases). The ends were cut back, 5 bases at V and 2 bases at J, with 10 bases in the middle. This CDR3 has 13 residues. Germline values: CDR1 SGHNT, CDR2 YYREEE (reference sequence). CDR3 in amino acids: CASRIQGNYGYTF. CDR3 DNA sequence: TGTGCCAGCAGGATACAGGGCAACTATGGCTACACCTTC.